One and the same sample provided the 16 T cell receptor beta chains below, sequenced in a study of T cells after yellow fever vaccination. TCRdb redid the calling of the 5' RACE reads with MiXCR, one entry per CDR3 protein. This sample has nearly 350,000 distinct CDR3 sequences; roughly 8% occur once, and the top ten carry approximately 18%. The material sequenced was PBMCs, taken more than 35 days after the first yellow fever vaccination. The receptors stem from a man between 18 and 29 years old who received the YFV17D yellow fever vaccine.

This clonotype was observed at least ten times. The V gene is TRBV29-1, the J gene TRBJ1-4, with 8 bases that match TRBD1. CDR3 length: 13 residues. Germline CDR1 is SQVTM and CDR2 is ANQGSEA. J was trimmed by 8 bases and V by 6 bases; bases with no gene match: 8. In DNA form, the CDR3 reads TGCAGCGTCATTGGACAGGGTTGGGAAAAACTGTTTTTT. Residues: CSVIGQGWEKLFF.

Ten or more counts support this clonotype. The genes are TRBV4-2 and TRBJ2-3, with D hard to call. V dropped 2 bases and J dropped 6 bases, with 6 bases sitting between them. In germline, CDR1 is LGHNA, CDR2 YNFKEQ. CDR3 length: 12 amino acids. Written as DNA, the CDR3 is TGTGCCAGCAGCCAACCCGCGGATACGCAGTATTTT. Translating gives CASSQPADTQYF.

The chain recombines TRBV5-4 with TRBJ1-1, with D possibly matching TRBD1 (5 bases). The germline V gene encodes CDR1 SGHNT and CDR2 YYREEE (reference sequence). This CDR3 has 14 residues. Trimming shortened V by 5 bases and J by 4 bases, and 15 bases separated the two germline ends. CDR3 DNA sequence: TGTGCCAGCAGTTCTACTGGGACCGCCACTGAAGCTTTCTTT. The encoded protein is CASSSTGTATEAFF.

The chain recombines TRBV20-1 with TRBJ2-3; D not certain. The V gene lost 1 base and the J gene lost 5 bases, with 4 bases spanning the gap. CDR3 length: 11 residues. CDR1 and CDR2 from the germline V gene are DFQATT and SNEGSKA (reference sequence). The CDR3 reads CSARGRDTQYF. Written as DNA, the CDR3 is TGCAGTGCTAGAGGGCGAGATACGCAGTATTTT.

This clonotype was found a few times. The chain has TRBV19 and TRBJ2-5; TRBD1 matches 8 bases. The germline CDR1 and CDR2 sequences are LNHDA and SQIVND (reference sequence). Trimming cost V 10 bases and J 4 bases; bases outside gene matches: 8. The CDR3 extends over 13 amino acids. CDR3 protein: CATLDRGGETQYF. Written as DNA, the CDR3 is TGTGCCACCCTAGACAGGGGAGGAGAGACCCAGTACTTC.

The V and J genes are TRBV14 and TRBJ1-1; 7 bases agree with TRBD1. The CDR3 extends over 15 amino acids. V was pared by 0 bases and J by 7 bases, with 8 bases of the junction left unmatched. Germline assignment: CDR1 SGHDN and CDR2 FVKESK. In DNA form, the CDR3 reads TGTGCCAGCAGCCAAGATATTGGGCCAGGGGGTGAAGCTTTCTTT. Protein product: CASSQDIGPGGEAFF.

This clonotype was picked up a small number of times. The chain links TRBV4-2 to TRBJ2-5, with 7 bases identical to TRBD1. Germline-derived CDR1 and CDR2 are LGHNA and YNFKEQ. The ends lost 6 bases at V and 2 bases at J; junction bases unmatched: 6. This CDR3 region has 14 residues. For the CDR3, the DNA is TGTGCCAGCAGGGCAGGGGGTGATCAAGAGACCCAGTACTTC. Translated: CASRAGGDQETQYF.

The chain couples TRBV7-8 to TRBJ2-1; D is ambiguous. CDR1 SGHVS and CDR2 FQNEAQ come from the germline V gene. The length of the CDR3 is 13 residues. The V and J ends lost 5 bases and 7 bases respectively, with 12 bases between them. CDR3 in amino acids: CASSPAEGNEQFF. The CDR3 region has the DNA TGTGCCAGCAGCCCGGCCGAAGGGAATGAGCAGTTCTTC.

This clonotype has just a few counts. The V call is TRBV5-1, the J call TRBJ2-1, with 9 bases lining up with TRBD1. The length of the CDR3 is 16 residues. Trimming took 4 bases from V and 1 from J; bases not matched to a gene: 6. Per the germline V gene, CDR1 is SGHRS and CDR2 is YFSETQ. CDR3 region: CASSPTGGTSYNEQFF. CDR3 sequence (DNA): TGCGCCAGCAGCCCTACAGGGGGCACTTCCTACAATGAGCAGTTCTTC. Filled out from reference TRBV5-1 and TRBJ2-1, the complete variable domain reads KAGVTQTPRYLIKTRGQQVTLSCSPISGHRSVSWYQQTPGQGLQFLFEYFSETQRNKGNFPGRFSGRQFSNSRSEMNVSTLELGDSALYLCASSPTGGTSYNEQFFGPGTRLTVL.

The chain joins TRBV5-1 to TRBJ1-4; D may be TRBD1 (5 bases). Germline assignment: CDR1 SGHRS and CDR2 YFSETQ. The CDR3 is 14 amino acids. The V and J ends lost 0 bases and 8 bases respectively, with 11 bases between them. Here the CDR3 reads CASSLEGTGEKLFF. DNA for the CDR3: TGCGCCAGCAGCTTGGAAGGGACCGGGGAAAAACTGTTTTTT.

In its sample, this clonotype was seen a few times. This chain links TRBV30 with TRBJ2-7; 12 nucleotides match TRBD1. This CDR3 spans 14 amino acids. V lost 5 bases to trimming and J lost 7 bases; unmatched junction nucleotides: 9. CDR1 GTSNPN and CDR2 SVGIG come from the germline V gene (reference sequence). CDR3 residues: CAWEVGQGAREQYF. CDR3 coding DNA: TGTGCCTGGGAAGTGGGACAGGGGGCTCGGGAGCAGTACTTC.

This clonotype occurred a few times. The chain combines TRBV30 with TRBJ2-3; possible D gene TRBD1, 6 bases. Germline CDR1 GTSNPN, CDR2 SVGIG (reference sequence). There are 13 residues in the CDR3. Trimming removed 3 bases at V and 0 bases at J, with 7 bases between. The DNA for the CDR3 is TGTGCCTGGAGAGGACAGAGCACAGATACGCAGTATTTT. As protein: CAWRGQSTDTQYF.

The chain carries TRBV29-1 and TRBJ1-3; D is perhaps TRBD1 (6 bases). This CDR3 comprises 15 residues. Trimming stripped 6 bases from V and 1 base from J, with 16 bases between. Looked up from germline, CDR1 is SQVTM and CDR2 is ANQGSEA. CDR3 in amino acids: CSVRDTGISGNTIYF. The CDR3 coding sequence is TGCAGCGTCCGGGACACGGGAATATCTGGAAACACCATATATTTT.

This sequence joins TRBV6-1 and TRBJ1-2; D remains ambiguous. Between the trimmed V and J ends, which lost 7 bases and 0 bases, there was a span of 9 bases. CDR3 length: 13 residues. The germline CDR1 and CDR2 sequences are MNHNS and SASEGT. For the CDR3, the DNA is TGTGCCAGCACCGCCTCAGCTAACTATGGCTACACCTTC. It encodes CASTASANYGYTF.

This clonotype has more than one count but fewer than ten. The V call is TRBV5-1, the J call TRBJ1-2, with TRBD1 identical over 9 bases. The length of the CDR3 is 15 residues. Trimming at V came to 5 bases and at J to 1 base, leaving 6 bases not matched to a gene. The germline V gene encodes CDR1 SGHRS and CDR2 YFSETQ. The CDR3 here is CASREGTGSNYGYTF. The CDR3 DNA sequence: TGCGCCAGCAGGGAAGGGACAGGGAGTAACTATGGCTACACCTTC.

The rearrangement joins TRBV6-5 to TRBJ2-7; TRBD1 matches 7 bases. Trimming at V came to 2 bases and at J to 0 bases, leaving 4 bases not matched to a gene. The CDR3 loop spans 15 amino acids. In germline, CDR1 is MNHEY, CDR2 SVGAGI. CDR3 loop: CASSYLGTVSYEQYF. In DNA form, the CDR3 reads TGTGCCAGCAGTTACCTGGGGACAGTCTCCTACGAGCAGTACTTC.